The T cell receptor (beta chain) under discussion was sequenced for a study of blood T cell repertoires in COVID-19. Some clones are missing from TCRdb's copy, which holds only in-frame ones; the method was immunoSEQ multiplex PCR. This repertoire shows about 170,000 clones, around 90% found once; its top ten account for under 3%. Sample: peripheral blood. This sequence originates from an elderly woman with COVID-19, enrolled during active disease.

The chain's CDR3 is CASSQRTGVVNEKLFF. Here the CDR3 DNA reads TGTGCCAGCAGCCAACGAACAGGGGTCGTAAATGAAAAACTGTTTTTT. J is TRBJ1-4 and V is TRBV3-1 (or the pseudogene TRBV3-2), with 7 nucleotides matching TRBD1. Per the germline V gene, CDR1 is LGHDT and CDR2 is YNNKEL (reference sequence). Trimming cost V 2 bases and J 5 bases; bases outside gene matches: 8. This CDR3 region has 16 residues.